Listed here is a single TCR beta chain. This entry belongs to a study of T-cell reconstitution after alpha-beta-depleted transplantation in children. Using unique molecular identifiers, the investigators prepared the TCRbeta library. MiXCR, run by TCRdb on the PCR reads, gives a single entry per CDR3 protein. Of 450,000 to 600,000 distinct CDR3 sequences in the sample, approximately 16% were seen once. Looked up from germline, CDR1 is SGHTA and CDR2 is FQGNSA. V gave up 5 bases and J gave up 4 bases, with 12 bases separating them. There are 13 residues in the CDR3. The sequence was collected from a human donor who donated a stem cell graft to a child with acute lymphoblastic leukemia. V gene TRBV7-2 combines with J gene TRBJ2-7; D not resolved. Sequenced here: PBMCs from the stem cell graft donor, sampled from the stem cell graft. The CDR3 reads CASSPWSDYEQYF. As DNA, the CDR3 is TGTGCCAGCAGCCCCTGGAGTGATTACGAGCAGTACTTC.